These 2 T cell receptor beta chains were sequenced from one sample in a study of a mutant IDH1 vaccine in newly diagnosed glioma. Described time point: baseline, week 1 (first vaccination visit). Treatment indicated: pre-vaccination baseline after standard-of-care therapy. Here immunoSEQ multiplex PCR was the method, and the copy in TCRdb shows in-frame clones only, minus some. In the table there are around 92,000 clones, 83% of which are singletons. Sequencing used PBMCs, obtained from a glioma patient treated with radiotherapy, temozolomide or both. These receptors were taken from a woman aged 45 to 65 with glioma.

V gene TRBV7-3 combines with J gene TRBJ1-1; D gene unclear. Germline assignment: CDR1 SGHTA and CDR2 FQGTGA. The CDR3 consists of 13 residues. V lost 1 base, J lost 4 bases, and 7 bases lay in between. The CDR3 DNA reads TGTGCCAGCAGCTTAATCTGGGGCACTGAAGCTTTCTTT. Amino acid sequence: CASSLIWGTEAFF.

V usage is TRBV4-2 and J usage is TRBJ1-4; 7 bases line up with TRBD1. V shed 4 bases, J shed 8 bases, and the junction held 10 bases outside the gene matches. From germline, CDR1 is LGHNA and CDR2 YNFKEQ. The CDR3 is made up of 15 amino acids. The CDR3 bases are TGTGCCAGCAGCCCCTCTATAACAGGGGACGAAAAACTGTTTTTT. Encoded protein: CASSPSITGDEKLFF.